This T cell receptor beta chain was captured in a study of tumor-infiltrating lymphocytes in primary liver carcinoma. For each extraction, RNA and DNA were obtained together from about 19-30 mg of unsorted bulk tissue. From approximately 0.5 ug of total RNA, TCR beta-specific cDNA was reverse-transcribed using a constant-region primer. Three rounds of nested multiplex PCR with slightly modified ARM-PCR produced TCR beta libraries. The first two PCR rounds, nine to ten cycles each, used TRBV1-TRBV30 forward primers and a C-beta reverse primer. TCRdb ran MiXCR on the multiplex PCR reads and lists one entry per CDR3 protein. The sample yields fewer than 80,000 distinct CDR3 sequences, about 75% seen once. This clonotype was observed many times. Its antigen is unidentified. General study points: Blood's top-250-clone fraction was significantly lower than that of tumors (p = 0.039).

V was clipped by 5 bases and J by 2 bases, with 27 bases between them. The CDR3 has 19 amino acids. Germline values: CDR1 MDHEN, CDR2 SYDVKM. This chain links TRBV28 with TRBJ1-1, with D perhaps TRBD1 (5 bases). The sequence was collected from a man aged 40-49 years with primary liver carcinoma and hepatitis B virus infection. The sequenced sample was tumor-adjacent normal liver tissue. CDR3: CASSRKFGVGAGKNTEAFF. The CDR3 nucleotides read TGTGCCAGCAGTAGAAAATTTGGGGTTGGGGCAGGGAAAAACACTGAAGCTTTCTTT.